Listed below are T cell receptor beta chains from one sample, sequenced in a study of tumor-infiltrating lymphocytes in primary liver carcinoma. TCRdb used MiXCR to reprocess the multiplex PCR reads, holding one entry per CDR3 protein. The repertoire holds some 100,000 distinct CDR3 sequences, about 67% seen once, with around 12% in the top ten. The specimen sequenced was liver tumor tissue from sampling region 2. The receptors derive from a woman aged 55-70 years with primary liver carcinoma and hepatitis B virus infection. Both conserved end residues are part of each CDR3. The D gene is left open where the match is weak. Clone size is not always given. Where it is, it says once, few, many or a class for expanded clones.

clone_size	v_call	j_call	d_call	cdr3_aa	cdr3_nt
few	TRBV4-1	TRBJ1-6	TRBD1	CASSLERQGNSPLHF	TGCGCCAGCAGCCTAGAAAGACAGGGAAATTCACCCCTCCACTTT
.	TRBV24-1	TRBJ2-3	TRBD1	CVTSDNSGTGWDTQYF	TGTGTCACCAGTGACAATTCCGGGACAGGCTGGGATACGCAGTATTTT
.	TRBV12-3/TRBV12-4	TRBJ2-3	.	CATSNQREGDTQYF	TGTGCCACCAGTAATCAGCGAGAGGGAGATACGCAGTATTTT
.	TRBV6-1	TRBJ2-4	.	CASHRWNIQYF	TGTGCCAGCCACAGGTGGAACATTCAGTACTTC
many	TRBV29-1	TRBJ2-3	.	CSVEDRTTDTQYF	TGCAGCGTTGAAGACAGGACTACAGATACGCAGTATTTT
.	TRBV11-1	TRBJ1-5	TRBD1	CVSSSGQGNQPQHF	TGTGTCAGCAGCTCGGGACAGGGGAACCAACCCCAGCATTTT
.	TRBV7-9	TRBJ2-3	.	CASSCPSTDTQYF	TGTGCCAGCAGCTGTCCGAGCACAGATACGCAGTATTTT
few	TRBV20-1	TRBJ2-3	.	CSARDPNLRDTQYF	TGCAGTGCTAGAGATCCCAACCTAAGAGATACGCAGTATTTT
.	TRBV6-1	TRBJ1-5	.	CAGSETPGDCNQPQHF	TGTGCCGGCAGTGAAACCCCAGGGGACTGCAATCAGCCCCAGCATTTT
many	TRBV12-3/TRBV12-4	TRBJ1-3	.	CASRSSGNTIYF	TGTGCCAGCAGGAGCTCTGGAAACACCATATATTTT
many	TRBV10-2	TRBJ1-1	TRBD1	CASRGQSNTEAFF	TGCGCCAGCAGGGGACAGTCGAACACTGAAGCTTTCTTT
many	TRBV5-8	TRBJ1-1	TRBD1	CASSRTGNTEAFF	TGTGCCAGCAGCCGGACAGGAAACACTGAAGCTTTCTTT
.	TRBV12-3/TRBV12-4	TRBJ2-4	TRBD1	CASPSEPSGQKNIQYF	TGTGCCAGCCCGTCTGAGCCGTCGGGACAGAAAAACATTCAATACTTC
.	TRBV4-1	TRBJ1-3	.	CSSSQGTLGIAGNTIYF	TGCTCCAGCAGCCAAGGTACACTGGGGATTGCTGGGAACACCATATATTTT
once	TRBV29-1	TRBJ2-3	.	CSARITSTGTQYF	TGCAGCGCCAGAATCACGAGTACAGGTACGCAGTATTTT
many	TRBV29-1	TRBJ1-2	.	CSADQGAQKGGYTF	TGCAGCGCCGATCAGGGAGCTCAGAAGGGCGGCTACACCTTC
.	TRBV28	TRBJ1-2	TRBD1	CASSPLGQPSYGYTF	TGTGCCAGCAGTCCTCTGGGACAGCCTTCGTATGGCTACACCTTC
.	TRBV7-9	TRBJ1-2	.	CASSRGSGRHTGYIF	TGTGCCAGCAGCCGAGGGTCGGGACGGCACACTGGTTACATCTTC
.	TRBV11-3	TRBJ2-1	.	CARSLDSAYNEQFF	TGTGCCAGGAGCCTGGACTCAGCCTACAATGAGCAGTTCTTC
.	TRBV12-3/TRBV12-4	TRBJ2-1	.	CASRARIRGNSEQFF	TGTGCCAGCAGGGCCCGGATAAGAGGGAACAGTGAGCAGTTCTTC
.	TRBV6-2/TRBV6-3	TRBJ2-1	TRBD2	CASEGLAGYSEQFF	TGTGCCAGCGAGGGACTAGCGGGTTACAGTGAGCAGTTCTTC
.	TRBV5-4	TRBJ2-7	.	CVSSAGRAPYEQYF	TGTGTCAGCAGCGCGGGAAGGGCACCCTACGAGCAGTACTTC
.	TRBV11-2	TRBJ2-7	TRBD1	CASIGGQGFVRLYNEQYF	TGTGCCAGCATCGGGGGACAGGGGTTTGTTAGACTTTATAACGAGCAGTACTTC
.	TRBV11-2	TRBJ2-5	.	CASSLESERTQYF	TGTGCCAGCAGCTTAGAATCCGAGAGGACCCAATACTTC
.	TRBV28	TRBJ2-1	.	CVSTVTHHRGNEQFF	TGTGTCAGCACCGTGACCCACCATCGCGGCAATGAGCAGTTCTTC
.	TRBV11-2	TRBJ2-1	TRBD2	CASSWTSGTEQFF	TGTGCCAGCAGCTGGACTAGCGGCACAGAGCAGTTTTTC
.	TRBV29-1	TRBJ2-7	.	CSVVDLGLAAYEQYF	TGCAGCGTTGTTGACTTGGGACTGGCGGCTTACGAGCAGTACTTC
many	TRBV5-1	TRBJ2-1	TRBD2	CASSLGLAFYNEQFF	TGCGCCAGCAGCCTGGGACTAGCGTTCTACAATGAGCAGTTCTTC
.	TRBV15	TRBJ2-1	.	CATSKVLGKRGSSYNEQFF	TGTGCCACCAGCAAGGTTTTGGGCAAGAGGGGAAGCTCCTACAATGAGCAGTTCTTC
once	TRBV11-2	TRBJ2-3	.	CASRPMASSTDTQYF	TGTGCCAGCAGGCCAATGGCGTCTAGCACAGATACCCAGTATTTT
.	TRBV11-2	TRBJ2-7	.	CASSLESRGSGELYF	TGTGCCAGTAGCTTAGAGTCTAGAGGGAGCGGCGAGCTGTACTTC
.	TRBV29-1	TRBJ2-3	.	CSVEVGGVSTHTQYF	TGCAGCGTTGAAGTCGGTGGGGTTAGCACACATACGCAGTATTTT
many	TRBV2	TRBJ2-1	TRBD1	CASCQGAYNEQFF	TGTGCCAGCTGCCAGGGGGCCTACAATGAGCAGTTCTTC
many	TRBV6-2/TRBV6-3	TRBJ2-7	TRBD1	CASSYGDSGEQYF	TGTGCCAGCAGTTACGGGGACAGTGGTGAGCAGTACTTC
.	TRBV6-2/TRBV6-3	TRBJ2-1	TRBD2	CVTLAGVRNEQFF	TGTGTTACTCTGGCGGGGGTGAGGAATGAGCAGTTCTTC
.	TRBV5-1	TRBJ2-1	TRBD2	CARSWVTSGSGGEQFF	TGCGCCAGGAGCTGGGTGACTAGCGGGAGTGGCGGTGAGCAATTCTTC
many	TRBV28	TRBJ2-3	.	CASTRGISTDTQYF	TGTGCCAGCACCCGGGGAATTAGCACAGATACGCAGTATTTT
.	TRBV6-2/TRBV6-3	TRBJ1-5	.	CASNFTNSNQPQHF	TGTGCCAGCAATTTCACAAATAGTAATCAGCCCCAGCATTTT
.	TRBV29-1	TRBJ2-2	TRBD1	CSFGTANRDPLPLSNTGQLFF	TGCAGCTTTGGGACAGCGAACAGGGACCCTCTACCCCTGTCGAACACCGGGCAGCTGTTTTTT
.	TRBV11-2	TRBJ2-5	.	CASSTQGRETQYF	TGTGCCAGCAGCACCCAGGGGCGAGAGACCCAGTACTTC
.	TRBV5-1	TRBJ2-1	TRBD2	CTSSPGTSGTGEQFF	TGCACCAGCAGCCCAGGGACTAGCGGGACCGGTGAGCAGTTCTTC
many	TRBV28	TRBJ2-7	TRBD2	CASSDPSGRRYEQYF	TGTGCCAGCAGTGACCCTAGCGGGAGGAGGTACGAGCAGTACTTC
.	TRBV5-1	TRBJ2-5	TRBD1	CVSSLTTGLRETQYF	TGCGTCAGCAGCCTAACGACAGGGTTAAGGGAGACCCAGTACTTC
medium-sized	TRBV11-2	TRBJ2-2	TRBD2	CASSLRLADNTGELFF	TGTGCCAGCAGCTTACGACTAGCGGATAACACCGGGGAGCTGTTTTTT
.	TRBV10-1	TRBJ2-1	TRBD2	CASSESSSGYNEQFF	TGCGCCAGCAGTGAATCGAGTAGCGGGTACAATGAGCAGTTCTTC